The 7 T cell receptor beta chains below all came from one sample that was sequenced in a study of T cell responses to AZD1222 COVID-19 vaccine. Only in-frame clones appear in the TCRdb table, and some are missing; sequencing was by immunoSEQ multiplex PCR. Of about 130,000 clones listed, roughly 90% are singletons. The material was peripheral blood, obtained on day 0 of AZD1222 vaccination. These receptor sequences come from an adult in good health.

The CDR3 sequence is CASSERLWGSLGTEAFF. CDR3 nucleotide sequence: TGTGCCAGCAGTGAACGTCTATGGGGGAGCCTCGGCACTGAAGCTTTCTTT. The chain links TRBV6-1 to TRBJ1-1; D may be TRBD1 (5 bases). Germline V lookup: CDR1 MNHNS, CDR2 SASEGT. This CDR3 comprises 17 residues. Trimming left V 2 bases short and J 4 bases short, with 20 bases between.

V usage is TRBV12-5 and J usage is TRBJ1-1, with D uncertain. V was clipped by 0 bases and J by 6 bases, with 11 bases between them. The germline V gene encodes CDR1 LGHNT and CDR2 FRNRAP. The CDR3 has 14 residues. CDR3 nucleotide sequence: TGTGCTAGTGGTTTGGTACCGGTGAGCGCTGAAGCTTTCTTT. This gives the protein CASGLVPVSAEAFF.

The chain recombines TRBV5-4 with TRBJ1-2, with 9 bases that match TRBD1. CDR3 length equals 16 residues. V shed 4 bases, J shed 6 bases, and the junction held 13 bases outside the gene matches. Germline V gives CDR1 SGHNT, CDR2 YYREEE (reference sequence). The CDR3 region is CASSPINRQGENGYTF. Here the CDR3 DNA reads TGTGCCAGCAGCCCCATTAATCGACAGGGGGAAAATGGCTACACCTTC.

The sample holds a few counts of this clone. The V call is TRBV2, the J call TRBJ2-7, with a tentative D call TRBD1 (6 bases). The germline gives CDR1 SNHLY, CDR2 FYNNEI. Trimming removed 6 bases from V and 3 bases from J, with 18 bases in between. CDR3 size: 15 residues. CDR3: CASRETGTVFYEQYF. CDR3 DNA sequence: TGTGCCAGCAGAGAAACAGGGACCGTCTTCTACGAGCAGTACTTC.

The V and J genes are TRBV10-2 and TRBJ2-1; D gene unclear. Germline V gives CDR1 WSHSY, CDR2 SAAADI. The CDR3 runs to 12 residues. Trimming took 3 bases from V and 4 from J, leaving 4 bases between them. The CDR3 sequence is CASSDGYNEQFF. The CDR3 coding sequence is TGCGCCAGCAGTGATGGGTACAATGAGCAGTTCTTC.

The chain couples TRBV28 to TRBJ1-5, with TRBD1 matching 7 bases. Germline V CDR1 and CDR2: MDHEN, SYDVKM. The V and J ends lost 7 bases and 3 bases, in that order; junction bases with no gene match: 3. CDR3 length equals 13 residues. CDR3 amino acids: CASKGQYNQPQHF. The DNA for the CDR3 is TGTGCCAGCAAGGGACAGTACAATCAGCCCCAGCATTTT.

V usage is TRBV5-1 and J usage is TRBJ2-5; D call uncertain. Germline CDR1 is SGHRS and CDR2 is YFSETQ. This CDR3 is 13 amino acids long. Trimming pared 4 bases from V and 4 bases from J, leaving 11 bases between. CDR3: CASSQISSETQYF. The DNA for the CDR3 is TGCGCCAGCAGCCAGATTTCTTCAGAGACCCAGTACTTC.